The T cell receptor beta chain described here comes from a study of regulatory T cells in long-lasting Graves disease. Study summary: Prior antithyroid drug treatment in newly diagnosed Graves' patients lasted under 3 months.

This clonotype has at least ten counts. The antigen remains undetermined. Arm-PCR with iRepertoire HTBI primers amplified the CDR3 regions for these TCR beta libraries. TCRdb ran MiXCR on the multiplex PCR reads and lists one entry per CDR3 protein. The table records 400,000 to 500,000 distinct CDR3 sequences, less than 20% of them present only once. The study, taken as a whole, reports: Persistent disease exhibited a predilection for TRBV28, TRBJ1-2 and TRBJ2-5.

Time point described: newly diagnosed GD, antithyroid drugs for less than 3 months. RNA extracted from PBMCs served as the sequencing template. The CDR3 runs 14 residues. V gave up 10 bases and J gave up 3 bases, with 16 bases separating them. Germline CDR1 is MDHEN and CDR2 is SYDVKM. These same data were also listed under a study on T cells in Graves' hyperthyroidism and ophthalmopathy. That report adds: A set of HTBI primers served as the primers for a first-round RT-PCR of the TCR CDR3.

The chain links TRBV28 to TRBJ1-5; D gene ambiguous. Sample: peripheral blood mononuclear cells (PBMCs), taken at new diagnosis, from a patient treated with antithyroid drugs. The sequence derives from a young woman with Graves disease. As DNA, the CDR3 is TGTGCCACTTCACCGGAGGGTTACAATCAGCCCCAGCATTTT. Its translation: CATSPEGYNQPQHF. Combining the CDR3 with reference TRBV28 and TRBJ1-5 gives the whole variable domain DVKVTQSSRYLVKRTGEKVFLECVQDMDHENMFWYRQDPGLGLRLIYFSYDVKMKEKGDIPEGYSVSREKKERFSLILESASTNQTSMYLCATSPEGYNQPQHFGDGTRLSIL.